This TCR beta chain appears in the sequencing data of a study of cytomegalovirus exposure and HLA in healthy donors. For this clone: The antigen is undetermined.

This PCR relied on a set of 60 Vbeta primers and 13 Jbeta primers. Methods used by the authors: There were around 80 million unique TCR beta chains by a later count, and some 11 million of them were shared. Assay: immunoSEQ multiplex PCR; the TCRdb copy retains only in-frame clones and omits some. The V and J calls and clone size were taken over from that table, and D and trimming were inferred from the DNA. Counted here are about 130,000 clones, around 77% occurring once; the ten biggest clones make up approximately 1.2%. Trimming took 4 bases from V and 3 from J; bases not matched to a gene: 5. Germline CDR1 SQVTM, CDR2 ANQGSEA. The CDR3 is 14 residues long. The study, taken as a whole, reports: Most subjects had HLA-A and HLA-B alleles reportedly predicted accurately by TCR beta sequences. Analyses of presence/absence relied on an assumption of roughly uniform sequencing depth across donors.

V gene TRBV29-1 combines with J gene TRBJ2-1, with TRBD2 identical over 8 bases. The TCR comes from a man in his forties or fifties in good health and CMV-seronegative. What was sequenced was PBMCs. CDR3 nucleotide sequence: TGCAGCGTTGTTGGTAGCGGGGTCTACAATGAGCAGTTCTTC. It codes for CSVVGSGVYNEQFF.